This TCR beta chain was sequenced for a study of T cell responses to AZD1222 COVID-19 vaccine. Study results and limitations: The sample set comprised mostly white British donors with more females, and clonal diversity was possibly underestimated. Only after the peak T cell response were repertoires sampled.

Points on this clone: Its cognate antigen is unknown.

Measured with immunoSEQ multiplex PCR; TCRdb has only the in-frame clones, and not every one. Of about 120,000 clones listed, roughly nine tenths are singletons. This TCR came from an adult in good health. The sample here was peripheral blood, taken on day 0 of AZD1222 vaccination.

DNA for the CDR3: TGTGCCAGCAGTGACACCCCAAGGAGGGGGTCCTATGGCTACACCTTC. Amino acids: CASSDTPRRGSYGYTF. This chain uses TRBV6-1 with TRBJ1-2; tentatively, D is TRBD1 (6 bases). The ends were cut back, 3 bases at V and 4 bases at J, with 18 bases in the middle. This CDR3 region has 16 residues. Germline assignment: CDR1 MNHNS and CDR2 SASEGT.